This is a list of T cell receptor beta chains from one sample in a study of shared clonotypes between healthy human individuals. Using immunoSEQ multiplex PCR, the repertoire was profiled, and TCRdb retains in-frame clones only, with some absent. The profile covers 2 million to 2.5 million clones, with approximately 95% appearing a single time and roughly 0.13% taken by the ten largest. The specimen was naive CD4+ T cells sorted from blood. These receptors were obtained from a man aged 18-30 years in good health. Each CDR3 is given with its conserved first and last residue. The D gene is left open where the match is weak. Size is stated for part of the rows, as once, few or many counts, or as a class when the clone is expanded.

CDR3 DNA | CDR3 protein | clone size | J gene | D gene | V gene | CDR3 length
TGCGCCAGCAGCTTGGTCGGGGGAACCTACGAGCAGTACTTC | CASSLVGGTYEQYF | . | TRBJ2-7 | . | TRBV5-1 | 14
TGTGCCAGCAGCTTCGGACAGGGGCGGAGCACAGATACGCAGTATTTT | CASSFGQGRSTDTQYF | . | TRBJ2-3 | TRBD1 | TRBV11-3 | 16
TGCGCCAGCAGTGAGGGGAGCACTAATGAAAAACTGTTTTTT | CASSEGSTNEKLFF | . | TRBJ1-4 | . | TRBV5-1 | 14
TGTGCCAGCAGGGGACAGCAGGACAGCTACGAGCAGTACTTC | CASRGQQDSYEQYF | . | TRBJ2-7 | TRBD1 | TRBV6-6 | 14
TGTGCAAGTCGCTTAGCGAACTTGCAGGAGGGCCCCACCTACGAGCAGTACTTC | CASRLANLQEGPTYEQYF | . | TRBJ2-7 | . | TRBV12-2 | 18
TGTGCCAGCAGTGAAGTAGGTCTTAACTACGAGCAGTACTTC | CASSEVGLNYEQYF | . | TRBJ2-7 | . | TRBV2 | 14
TGTGCCAGCTCACCACCGATTGTCGCCCTGGGCGGTGGCTACACCTTC | CASSPPIVALGGGYTF | few | TRBJ1-2 | . | TRBV18 | 16
TGTGCCTGGAGTGTAGGTAGCGGGAGGTACGAGCAGTACTTC | CAWSVGSGRYEQYF | . | TRBJ2-7 | TRBD2 | TRBV30 | 14
TGTGCCAGCAGTGAAAGGACTGAAGCTTTCTTT | CASSERTEAFF | few | TRBJ1-1 | . | TRBV2 | 11
TGTGCCAGCAGCTTGGTTGCCGGGGAGCTGTTTTTT | CASSLVAGELFF | . | TRBJ2-2 | . | TRBV5-6 | 12
TGTGCCAGCAGCTTAGACGGCACGTACAATGAGCAGTTCTTC | CASSLDGTYNEQFF | . | TRBJ2-1 | . | TRBV11-2 | 14
TGTGCCATCAGTGATGGGGACAGGGTGGACGAGCAGTACTTC | CAISDGDRVDEQYF | . | TRBJ2-7 | TRBD1 | TRBV10-3 | 14
TGTGCCAGCAGCCCCCGGCGGGGGGAAGCAGATACGCAGTATTTT | CASSPRRGEADTQYF | . | TRBJ2-3 | TRBD2 | TRBV11-2 | 15
TGTGCCAGCTCACCTCTGACAGGGGGCCTTAACACTGAAGCTTTCTTT | CASSPLTGGLNTEAFF | . | TRBJ1-1 | TRBD1 | TRBV18 | 16
TGTGCCAGCAGCCCCAAAATATTAAGGGGACAGGTACTCTACGAGCAGTACTTC | CASSPKILRGQVLYEQYF | . | TRBJ2-7 | TRBD1 | TRBV28 | 18
TGTGCCAGCAGTTACACCGGGGAAACCTATCAGCCCCAGCATTTT | CASSYTGETYQPQHF | once | TRBJ1-5 | . | TRBV6-6 | 15
TGTGCCAGCTCACTCACGACTAGCGGGAGTCCGTACGAGCAGTACTTC | CASSLTTSGSPYEQYF | . | TRBJ2-7 | TRBD2 | TRBV18 | 16
TGCGCCAGCAGCTTGAAGAGTTCTTCACCCCTCCACTTT | CASSLKSSSPLHF | . | TRBJ1-6 | . | TRBV5-1 | 13
TGTGCCAGCAGGGAGGACAGGGCCGGGGGCTACACCTTC | CASREDRAGGYTF | . | TRBJ1-2 | TRBD1 | TRBV25-1 | 13
TGTGCCAGCAGATCGGCAGGGATCCCCAGCACAGATACGCAGTATTTT | CASRSAGIPSTDTQYF | . | TRBJ2-3 | . | TRBV27 | 16
TGTGCCAGCAGTGATTGGGTTGGGCTTCAGCCCCAGCATTTT | CASSDWVGLQPQHF | once | TRBJ1-5 | . | TRBV2 | 14
TGCGCCAGCAGCCCTGGTCCGACGGCAACTAATGAAAAACTGTTTTTT | CASSPGPTATNEKLFF | . | TRBJ1-4 | . | TRBV5-1 | 16
TGCGCCAGCAGCTCGGGACGGACCACCGGGGAGCTGTTTTTT | CASSSGRTTGELFF | . | TRBJ2-2 | . | TRBV5-1 | 14
TGTGCCAGCAGCTTGTATGATTGGGGAAAAGAGACCCAGTACTTC | CASSLYDWGKETQYF | once | TRBJ2-5 | . | TRBV5-6 | 15
TGCGCCAGCAGCTTGGTATCAGGTGGAGAAGAGACCCAGTACTTC | CASSLVSGGEETQYF | . | TRBJ2-5 | . | TRBV5-1 | 15
TGCGCCAGCAGCCAAGATTTCGGGTTGGGCACAGATACGCAGTATTTT | CASSQDFGLGTDTQYF | . | TRBJ2-3 | . | TRBV4-1 | 16
TGTGCCATCAGTGAGGGGACTAGCGGGTCCGAGCAGTTCTTC | CAISEGTSGSEQFF | . | TRBJ2-1 | TRBD2 | TRBV10-3 | 14
TGTGCCAGTAGGGGGACCCTGGAGGTCTACAATTCACCCCTCCACTTT | CASRGTLEVYNSPLHF | . | TRBJ1-6 | . | TRBV19 | 16
TGTGCCAGCAGTCCTTTCACCGGGACTAGCGGTAACAATGAGCAGTTCTTC | CASSPFTGTSGNNEQFF | . | TRBJ2-1 | TRBD2 | TRBV27 | 17
TGCGCCAGCAGCTTTGGGGGACAGGGGATGGGCGAGCAGTACTTC | CASSFGGQGMGEQYF | . | TRBJ2-7 | TRBD1 | TRBV5-1 | 15
TGTGCCTGGAGCACCCGCTCCCGACAGGCCTATGGCTACACCTTC | CAWSTRSRQAYGYTF | . | TRBJ1-2 | . | TRBV30 | 15
TGTGCCAGCAGTTCGGACAGGCCGATCGTGGGGAATGAGCAGTTCTTC | CASSSDRPIVGNEQFF | . | TRBJ2-1 | TRBD1 | TRBV6-5 | 16
TGTGCCAGCCCCCCCTACAGAGGTCGGGGGCGCTACGAGCAGTACTTC | CASPPYRGRGRYEQYF | . | TRBJ2-7 | . | TRBV27 | 16
TGTGCCAGCAGTGAAGCCCTTTCCCTCCACTTT | CASSEALSLHF | . | TRBJ1-6 | . | TRBV2 | 11
TGTGCCATCAGGGTAGCGGGAGGAGGTGAGCAGTTCTTC | CAIRVAGGGEQFF | . | TRBJ2-1 | TRBD2 | TRBV10-3 | 13
TGTGCCAGCAGCGTAGTCGGAGACCCCTACAATGAGCAGTTCTTC | CASSVVGDPYNEQFF | once | TRBJ2-1 | . | TRBV9 | 15
TGTGCCAGCTCATCGACGGCAACTAATGAAAAACTGTTTTTT | CASSSTATNEKLFF | . | TRBJ1-4 | . | TRBV18 | 14
TGTGCCAGCAGCTCTAGGACTAGCGAGCAGTACTTC | CASSSRTSEQYF | once | TRBJ2-7 | TRBD2 | TRBV5-4 | 12
TGTGCCAGCAACCTGAGTCCGACAACTAATGAAAAACTGTTTTTT | CASNLSPTTNEKLFF | . | TRBJ1-4 | . | TRBV2 | 15
TGTGCCAGCAGCGGGGGGCGGAGTCCAGATACGCAGTATTTT | CASSGGRSPDTQYF | . | TRBJ2-3 | . | TRBV6-1 | 14
TGCGCCAGCAGCCGAGAACGGACAGGGGGGACTGAAGCTTTCTTT | CASSRERTGGTEAFF | . | TRBJ1-1 | TRBD1 | TRBV5-1 | 15
TGTGCCAGCAGCTTGACAGACGAGTTTTACTACGAGCAGTACTTC | CASSLTDEFYYEQYF | . | TRBJ2-7 | . | TRBV5-4 | 15
TGTGCCAGCACCCCGACCCTAGGAAACTACGAGCAGTACTTC | CASTPTLGNYEQYF | . | TRBJ2-7 | . | TRBV11-1 | 14
TGTGCCAGCAGTGAAGCGCTCCTGAACACTGAAGCTTTCTTT | CASSEALLNTEAFF | . | TRBJ1-1 | . | TRBV2 | 14
TGTGCCAGCAGCATGACCGGGACAGGGTTTAATGAAAAACTGTTTTTT | CASSMTGTGFNEKLFF | . | TRBJ1-4 | TRBD1 | TRBV5-4 | 16
TGTGCCAGCTCACCCCAGAGAAACACTGAAGCTTTCTTT | CASSPQRNTEAFF | . | TRBJ1-1 | . | TRBV18 | 13